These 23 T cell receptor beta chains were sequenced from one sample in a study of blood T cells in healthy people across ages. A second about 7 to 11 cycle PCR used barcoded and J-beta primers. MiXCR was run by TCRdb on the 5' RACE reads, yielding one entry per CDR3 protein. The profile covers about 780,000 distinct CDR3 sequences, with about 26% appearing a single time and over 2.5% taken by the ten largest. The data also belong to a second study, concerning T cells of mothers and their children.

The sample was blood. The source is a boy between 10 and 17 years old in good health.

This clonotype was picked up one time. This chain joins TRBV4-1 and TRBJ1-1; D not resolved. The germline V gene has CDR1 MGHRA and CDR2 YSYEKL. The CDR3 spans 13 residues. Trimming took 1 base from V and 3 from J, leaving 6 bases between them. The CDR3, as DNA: TGCGCCAGCAGCCAAGCTTGGCACACTGAAGCTTTCTTT. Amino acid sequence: CASSQAWHTEAFF.

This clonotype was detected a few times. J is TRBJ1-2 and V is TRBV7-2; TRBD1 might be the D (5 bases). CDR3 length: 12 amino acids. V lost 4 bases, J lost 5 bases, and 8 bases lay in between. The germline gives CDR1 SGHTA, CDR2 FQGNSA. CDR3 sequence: CASSWGGYGYTF. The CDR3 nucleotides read TGTGCCAGCAGCTGGGGGGGGTATGGCTACACCTTC.

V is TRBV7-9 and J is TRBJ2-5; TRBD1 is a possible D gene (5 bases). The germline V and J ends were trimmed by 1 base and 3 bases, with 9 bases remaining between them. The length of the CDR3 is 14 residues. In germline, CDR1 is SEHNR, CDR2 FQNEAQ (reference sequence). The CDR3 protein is CASSLVSGKETQYF. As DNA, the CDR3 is TGTGCCAGCAGCTTAGTGTCAGGGAAAGAGACCCAGTACTTC.

Here the CDR3 reads CASSDVGVQETQYF. CDR3 sequence (DNA): TGTGCCAGCAGTGACGTTGGGGTCCAAGAGACCCAGTACTTC. The rearrangement uses TRBV2 and TRBJ2-5, with unresolved D. Germline V gene data show CDR1 as SNHLY and CDR2 as FYNNEI. V dropped 3 bases and J dropped 1 base, with 9 bases sitting between them. The CDR3 has 14 residues.

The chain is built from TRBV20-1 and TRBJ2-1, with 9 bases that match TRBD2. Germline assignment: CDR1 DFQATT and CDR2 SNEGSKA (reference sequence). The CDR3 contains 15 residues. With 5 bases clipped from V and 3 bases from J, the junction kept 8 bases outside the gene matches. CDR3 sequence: CSAEIAGAVYNEQFF. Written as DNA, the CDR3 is TGCAGTGCTGAGATAGCGGGGGCCGTCTACAATGAGCAGTTCTTC.

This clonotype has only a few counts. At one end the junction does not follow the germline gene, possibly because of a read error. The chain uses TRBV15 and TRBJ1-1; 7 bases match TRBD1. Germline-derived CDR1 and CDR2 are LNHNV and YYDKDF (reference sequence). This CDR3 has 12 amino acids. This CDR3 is CATSRTPMEGAF. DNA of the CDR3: TGTGCCACCAGCAGAACCCCGATGGAGGGGGCCTTT. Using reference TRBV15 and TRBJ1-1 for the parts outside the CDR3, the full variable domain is DAMVIQNPRYQVTQFGKPVTLSCSQTLNHNVMYWYQQKSSQAPKLLFHYYDKDFNNEADTPDNFQSRRPNTSFCFLDIRSPGLGDTAMYLCATSRTPMEGAFGQGTRLTVV.

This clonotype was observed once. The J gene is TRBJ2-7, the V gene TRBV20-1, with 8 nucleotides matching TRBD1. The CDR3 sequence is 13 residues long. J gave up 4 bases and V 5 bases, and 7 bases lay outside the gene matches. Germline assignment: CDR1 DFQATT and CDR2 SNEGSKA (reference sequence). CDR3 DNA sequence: TGCAGTGCTCTTGGACAGGGAGAGTACGAGCAGTACTTC. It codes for CSALGQGEYEQYF.

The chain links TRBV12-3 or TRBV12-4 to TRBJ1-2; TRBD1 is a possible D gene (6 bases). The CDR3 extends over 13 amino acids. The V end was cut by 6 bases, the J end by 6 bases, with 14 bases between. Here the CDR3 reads CASSPWGRNGYTF. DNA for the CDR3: TGTGCCAGCAGCCCCTGGGGGCGGAATGGCTACACCTTC.

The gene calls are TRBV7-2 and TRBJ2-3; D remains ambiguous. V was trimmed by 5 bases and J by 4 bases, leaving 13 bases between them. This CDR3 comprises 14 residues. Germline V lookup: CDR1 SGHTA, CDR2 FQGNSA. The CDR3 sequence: CASSPGPNADTQYF. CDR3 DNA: TGTGCCAGCAGCCCTGGCCCAAACGCAGATACGCAGTATTTT.

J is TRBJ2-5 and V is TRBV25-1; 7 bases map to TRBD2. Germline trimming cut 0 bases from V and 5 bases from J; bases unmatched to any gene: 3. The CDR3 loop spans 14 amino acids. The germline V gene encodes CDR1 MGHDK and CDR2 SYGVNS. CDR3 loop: CASSEYGAGETQYF. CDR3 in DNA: TGTGCCAGCAGTGAATATGGAGCGGGGGAGACCCAGTACTTC.

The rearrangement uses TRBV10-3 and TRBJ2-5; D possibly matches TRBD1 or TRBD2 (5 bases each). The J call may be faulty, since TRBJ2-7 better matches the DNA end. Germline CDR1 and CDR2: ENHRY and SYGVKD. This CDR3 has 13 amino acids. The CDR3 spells CAISDEGTYEQYF. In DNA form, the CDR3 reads TGTGCCATCAGTGACGAGGGGACCTACGAGCAGTACTTC.

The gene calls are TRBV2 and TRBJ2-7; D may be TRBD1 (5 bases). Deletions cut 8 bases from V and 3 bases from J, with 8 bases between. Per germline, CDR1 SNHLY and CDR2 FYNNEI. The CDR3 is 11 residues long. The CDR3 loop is CASGAFYEQYF. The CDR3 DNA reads TGTGCCAGCGGGGCCTTCTACGAGCAGTACTTC.

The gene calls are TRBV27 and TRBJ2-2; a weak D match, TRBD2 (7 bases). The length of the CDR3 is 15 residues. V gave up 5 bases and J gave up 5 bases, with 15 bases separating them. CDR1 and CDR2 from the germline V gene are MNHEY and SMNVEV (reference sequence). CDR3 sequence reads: CASSGGAGTTGELFF. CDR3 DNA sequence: TGTGCCAGCAGTGGGGGGGCAGGGACGACCGGGGAGCTGTTTTTT.

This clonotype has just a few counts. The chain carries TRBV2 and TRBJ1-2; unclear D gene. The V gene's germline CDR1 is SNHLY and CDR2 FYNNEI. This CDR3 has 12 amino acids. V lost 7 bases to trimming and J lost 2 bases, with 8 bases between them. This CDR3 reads CASNSRNYGYTF. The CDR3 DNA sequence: TGTGCCAGCAATTCGAGGAACTATGGCTACACCTTC.

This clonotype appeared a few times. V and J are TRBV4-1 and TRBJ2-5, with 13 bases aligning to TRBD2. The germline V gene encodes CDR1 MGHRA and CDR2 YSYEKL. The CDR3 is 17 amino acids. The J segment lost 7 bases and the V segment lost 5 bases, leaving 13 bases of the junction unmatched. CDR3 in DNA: TGCGCCAGCAGCTCCTTCGGGACTAGCGGGGCTAGGGGGACCCAGTACTTC. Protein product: CASSSFGTSGARGTQYF.

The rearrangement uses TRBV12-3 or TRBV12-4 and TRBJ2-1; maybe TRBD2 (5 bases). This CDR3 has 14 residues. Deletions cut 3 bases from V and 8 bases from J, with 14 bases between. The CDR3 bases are TGTGCCAGCAGTTTCAGGACCGGGGTCCATGAGCAGTTCTTC. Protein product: CASSFRTGVHEQFF.

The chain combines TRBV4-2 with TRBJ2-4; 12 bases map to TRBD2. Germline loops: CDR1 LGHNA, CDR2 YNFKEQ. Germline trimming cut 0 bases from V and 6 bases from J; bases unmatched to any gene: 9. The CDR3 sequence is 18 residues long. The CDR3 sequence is CASSQDSLAGGRGNIQYF. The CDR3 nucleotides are TGTGCCAGCAGCCAAGACTCCCTAGCGGGGGGGCGTGGAAACATTCAGTACTTC.

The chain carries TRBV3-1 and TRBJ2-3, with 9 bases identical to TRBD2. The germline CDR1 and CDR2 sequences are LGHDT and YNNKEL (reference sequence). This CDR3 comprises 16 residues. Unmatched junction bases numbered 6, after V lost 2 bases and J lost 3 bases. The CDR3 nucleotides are TGTGCCAGCAGCCAATACGGAGCGGGAGGAACAGATACGCAGTATTTT. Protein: CASSQYGAGGTDTQYF.

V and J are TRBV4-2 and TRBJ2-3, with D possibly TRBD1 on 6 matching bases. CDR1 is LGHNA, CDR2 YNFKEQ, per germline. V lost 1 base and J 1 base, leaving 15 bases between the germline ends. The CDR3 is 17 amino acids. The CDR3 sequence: CASSQVVTGIGTDTQYF. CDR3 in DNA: TGTGCCAGCAGCCAAGTTGTAACAGGGATAGGCACAGATACGCAGTATTTT.

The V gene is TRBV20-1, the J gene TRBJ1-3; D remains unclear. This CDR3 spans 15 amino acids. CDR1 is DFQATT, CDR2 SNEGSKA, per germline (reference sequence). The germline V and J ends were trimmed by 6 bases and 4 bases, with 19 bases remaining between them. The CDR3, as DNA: TGCAGTGCAGCCTCTCCGATAGGGAGCGGAAACACCATATATTTT. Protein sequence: CSAASPIGSGNTIYF.

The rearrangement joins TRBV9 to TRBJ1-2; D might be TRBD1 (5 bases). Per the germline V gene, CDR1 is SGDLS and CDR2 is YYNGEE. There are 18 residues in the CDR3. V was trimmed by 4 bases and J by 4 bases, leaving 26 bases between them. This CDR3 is CASSPTTDRDYFFYGYTF. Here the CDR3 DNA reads TGTGCCAGCAGCCCGACGACAGACAGAGATTACTTTTTCTATGGCTACACCTTC.

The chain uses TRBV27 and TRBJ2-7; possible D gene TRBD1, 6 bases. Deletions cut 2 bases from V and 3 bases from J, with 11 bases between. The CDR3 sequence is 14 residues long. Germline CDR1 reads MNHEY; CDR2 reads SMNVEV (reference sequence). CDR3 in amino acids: CASSLGQKGYEQYF. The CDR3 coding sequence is TGTGCCAGCAGTTTAGGACAGAAGGGCTACGAGCAGTACTTC.

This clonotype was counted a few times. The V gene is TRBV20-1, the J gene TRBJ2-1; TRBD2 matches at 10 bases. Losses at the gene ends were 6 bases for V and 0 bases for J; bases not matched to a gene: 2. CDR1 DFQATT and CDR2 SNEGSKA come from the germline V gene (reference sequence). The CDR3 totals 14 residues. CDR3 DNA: TGCAGTGCCCTAGCGGGGGCCTCCTACAATGAGCAGTTCTTC. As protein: CSALAGASYNEQFF.